This T cell receptor beta chain was sequenced for a study of shared clonotypes between healthy human individuals (dated by TCRdb to 2020 to 2022). Background for the entire study: Three men and a couple of women, aged 18 to 49 years, made up the cohort. To estimate repertoire size and how much clonotypes are shared between individuals, the study performed deep sequencing of blood TCR repertoires from five healthy adults. For each donor, CD4 naive and CD4 memory were each run on three plates, CD8 naive on two plates, and CD8 memory on one plate. Different laboratories and diverse techniques were used to prepare libraries and sequence TCR repertoires, to increase sequencing depth and limit assay-specific biases. Between about 0.9 and 10 billion PBMCs per donor were obtained by leukapheresis. General study outcomes and caveats: Because the study included a small number of donors, the genetic and exposure-history diversity represented was limited. Across a handful of donors, 4.5% to 6.5% of naive CD4, around 3.3% of naive CD8, around 2.5% of memory CD4, and 0.4% of memory CD8 clonotypes were shared. Even with the large sequencing depth, rarefaction of the sorted-subset datasets indicated that sequencing was incomplete. Clonotypes shared by all four sorted-subset donors showed higher generation probabilities than non-shared clonotypes. Pairwise subsampling led to the expectation that sequencing depth would affect the degree of clonotype sharing among donors. Only blood was sampled, and tissue TCR repertoires likely differ from those in blood. Naive subsets generally had larger estimated clonotype richness than memory subsets.

CD8 naive samples were CD45RO-negative cells positively selected for CCR7, giving a CD45RA+CCR7+ population that excluded TemRA cells. The donors were healthy, HIV-negative adults with no recently reported acute infections or vaccinations. Every donor was a Caucasian adult living in Nashville, Tennessee, USA. Blood was obtained by leukapheresis, after which PBMCs were separated by Ficoll-Histopaque density gradient centrifugation and cryopreserved in liquid nitrogen vapor phase. Purity and quantity of every magnetically sorted T cell population were checked by analytical flow cytometry. Genomic DNA was isolated from every sorted fraction and measured by UV absorbance on a Nanodrop 2000c. The CDR3 runs 15 residues from the cysteine to the phenylalanine. The entry retains the CDR3 DNA only, 45 bases that are in frame from base 1. Per the germline V gene, SGDLS is the CDR1 and YYNGEE is the CDR2. After removal of 4 bases from V and 2 bases from J, the junction retains 6 bases not matched to a gene.

Using the deep immunoSEQ assay, TCR CDR3 regions were amplified from genomic DNA by multiplex PCR. Extracted genomic DNA from each cell subset was distributed evenly across all wells of several immunoSEQ 96-well plates, and each plate was treated as a replicate. Each replicate PCR for sorted subsets received around 200 ng genomic DNA, equal to around 32,000 T cell genomes. The purified libraries were quantified using a Qubit 3.0 fluorometer, sized with a Bioanalyzer 2100, and then quantified again using the KAPA Library Quantification kit. A separate single-read 150-cycle Illumina NextSeq 550 flow cell was used to sequence each immunoSEQ 96-well plate. The authors' analysis ran thus. The immunoSEQ output contained only junctional sequences without quality scores, so filtering could not match that applied to full-length reads. Sequences were annotated with PyIR, a Python wrapper for IgBLAST v1.9, using IMGT germline references to assign V/J genes and CDR3. Reads were filtered out if the reads had weak V/J assignments (E-value above 1e-6), no CDR3, stop codons, out-of-frame junctions, or ambiguous translated residues. A V3J clonotype was defined by an identical inferred V gene, J gene, and CDR3 amino acid sequence. To compute the percentage overlap between repertoires, the number of shared unique clonotypes was divided by the size of the smaller repertoire. RTK rarefaction, the Chao1 estimator, and Recon v2.1 estimates of unobserved clonotypes were used to assess repertoire richness. OLGA was used to compute generation probabilities for all TCRbeta clonotypes that the gDNA method yielded from several donors. TCRdb took over this immuneACCESS table, retaining in-frame rearrangements with V and J assigned. Such tables are incomplete; in checked studies, under half of the missing clones stem from an unresolved V gene, and the remainder is unexplained. V and J calls and clone size follow that table, whereas D and trimming were derived from the DNA. The sample records about 1.9 million clones, 90% to 95% of which are singletons. About 1.6% of the sample lies in the top ten.

In the case of this clone: What antigen it recognizes has not been identified. There are no base qualities to consult, and no much larger clone falls within one base.

Sequencing used naive CD8+ T cells from PBMCs. The intended sense of this specimen's cell subset or site label: CD45RA+CCR7+. The receptor comes from a man aged 18 to 30 in good health. Some clones in this sample may be carry-over from other donors' samples. The chain is assembled from TRBV9 and TRBJ2-7; 10 junctional bases match TRBD2. The nucleotide sequence is given as TGTGCCAGCAGCTCGGGACTAGCGCCAACCTACGAGCAGTACTTC. It is translated as CASSSGLAPTYEQYF.